The 30 T cell receptor beta chains in this list originate from one sample, sequenced in a study of blood T cell repertoires in COVID-19. Using immunoSEQ multiplex PCR, the repertoire was profiled, and TCRdb retains in-frame clones only, with some absent. The sample carries a few hundred thousand clones, roughly 90% recorded once. The source material was peripheral blood. These receptors came from a young man with active or convalescent COVID-19.

The chain is built from TRBV27 and TRBJ1-1; D possibly corresponds to TRBD1 (5 bases). In germline, CDR1 is MNHEY, CDR2 SMNVEV (reference sequence). V lost 7 bases and J 3 bases, leaving 12 bases between the germline ends. The CDR3 runs 13 residues. DNA of the CDR3: TGTGCCAGCACAGTCGGCAGGGACACTGAAGCTTTCTTT. Protein product: CASTVGRDTEAFF.

The genes are TRBV5-1 and TRBJ1-3; perhaps TRBD1 as D (6 bases). The germline V and J ends were trimmed by 4 bases and 0 bases, with 11 bases remaining between them. The CDR3 extends over 15 amino acids. Germline values: CDR1 SGHRS, CDR2 YFSETQ. DNA for the CDR3: TGCGCCAGCAGCCTACAGGGCCTCTCTGGAAACACCATATATTTT. Protein sequence: CASSLQGLSGNTIYF.

This clone has just one count. The rearrangement links TRBV18 to TRBJ1-2; D unclear. V lost 2 bases to trimming and J lost 5 bases, with 18 bases between them. This CDR3 comprises 16 residues. From germline, CDR1 is KGHSH and CDR2 LQKENI. The CDR3 DNA reads as TGTGCCAGCTCACCAGGGCCTAACTTTGGTAGTTATGGCTACACCTTC. This translates into CASSPGPNFGSYGYTF.

The V and J genes are TRBV11-2 and TRBJ2-4; D unclear. Germline V gene sequence: CDR1 SGHAT, CDR2 FQNNGV. There are 13 residues in the CDR3. V lost 4 bases to trimming and J lost 7 bases, with 11 bases between them. The CDR3 sequence is CASSSGSGNIQYF. CDR3 nucleotides: TGTGCCAGCAGCTCCGGTTCCGGGAACATTCAGTACTTC.

The genes are TRBV5-6 and TRBJ1-6; D is perhaps TRBD1 (5 bases). The V end was cut by 4 bases, the J end by 8 bases, with 16 bases between. Germline V gene lookup returns CDR1 SGHDT and CDR2 YYEEEE. The CDR3 spans 15 residues. The CDR3 nucleotides read TGTGCCAGCAGCGTGGGACTCCGTTGGGATTCACCCCTCCACTTT. It translates to CASSVGLRWDSPLHF.

The rearrangement joins TRBV28 to TRBJ2-1; D may be TRBD2 (7 bases). This CDR3 spans 17 amino acids. Germline values: CDR1 MDHEN, CDR2 SYDVKM. Between the trimmed V and J ends, which lost 8 bases and 8 bases, there was a span of 28 bases. This CDR3 is CASATAAAAGAFDEQFF. CDR3 DNA sequence: TGTGCCAGCGCAACCGCGGCCGCCGCGGGGGCTTTCGATGAGCAGTTCTTC.

This clone was counted between two and nine times. CDR3: CASRDRGSPLHF. The CDR3 nucleotides read TGTGCCAGCAGAGACAGGGGATCCCCCCTCCACTTT. The chain couples TRBV25-1 to TRBJ1-6, with 8 bases matching TRBD1. This CDR3 has 12 residues. Germline loops: CDR1 MGHDK, CDR2 SYGVNS. V trimming: 6 bases; J trimming: 13 bases; junction bases outside the gene matches: 5.

The rearrangement links TRBV28 to TRBJ1-5; D remains unclear. The CDR3 covers 13 residues. Germline V gene data show CDR1 as MDHEN and CDR2 as SYDVKM. The germline V and J ends were trimmed by 5 bases and 5 bases, with 10 bases remaining between them. The CDR3: CASSPLVYQPQHF. DNA for the CDR3: TGTGCCAGCAGTCCCCTTGTTTATCAGCCCCAGCATTTT.

The gene calls are TRBV27 and TRBJ1-2, with D perhaps matching TRBD1 (5 bases). The germline gives CDR1 MNHEY, CDR2 SMNVEV (reference sequence). The CDR3 runs to 13 residues. Trimming left V 6 bases short and J 6 bases short, with 14 bases between. The CDR3 reads CASSRSATDGYTF. The CDR3 DNA reads as TGTGCCAGCAGCCGGTCCGCGACAGATGGCTACACCTTC.

The V and J genes are TRBV27 and TRBJ1-5, with D possibly being TRBD1 (6 bases). From germline, CDR1 is MNHEY and CDR2 SMNVEV (reference sequence). The CDR3 covers 14 residues. The V gene lost 3 bases and the J gene lost 7 bases, with 13 bases spanning the gap. The CDR3 DNA reads TGTGCCAGCAGTTTCGGGGGGGCCCAACAGCCCCAGCATTTT. It codes for CASSFGGAQQPQHF.

This clone was observed a handful of times. The chain carries TRBV2 and TRBJ1-5; 7 bases agree with TRBD1. CDR3 length equals 16 residues. Looked up from germline, CDR1 is SNHLY and CDR2 is FYNNEI. V dropped 5 bases and J dropped 0; count of bases not matched to a gene: 7. The CDR3 coding sequence is TGTGCCAGCAGTCCCCGGGACAGAAATAGCAATCAGCCCCAGCATTTT. Translated: CASSPRDRNSNQPQHF.

The chain joins TRBV6-5 to TRBJ2-5; 8 bases line up with TRBD2. The CDR3 length is 14 residues. From germline, CDR1 is MNHEY and CDR2 SVGAGI. With 7 bases clipped from V and 3 bases from J, the junction kept 7 bases outside the gene matches. The CDR3 sequence: CASKPGLDKETQYF. CDR3 DNA: TGTGCCAGCAAACCGGGACTAGATAAAGAGACCCAGTACTTC.

This clone was picked up one time. CDR3 in amino acids: CASSLVVGPRATNEKLFF. The CDR3 region has the DNA TGTGCCAGCAGCTTGGTGGTTGGCCCACGGGCAACTAATGAAAAACTGTTTTTT. The V and J genes are TRBV5-8 and TRBJ1-4; D unresolved. CDR3 length: 18 amino acids. Trimming took 0 bases from V and 0 from J, leaving 15 bases between them. Germline CDR1 is SGHTS and CDR2 is YDEGEE.

Regarding this clone: An end of the junction does not agree with germline; a read error may underlie this. The chain combines TRBV2 with TRBJ1-1; TRBD1 aligns across 10 bases. The CDR3 runs 15 residues. CDR1 and CDR2 from the germline V gene are SNHLY and FYNNEI. CDR3 DNA sequence: TGTGCCAGCAGTGATCTGACAGGGGGCTCGGACCCACGGAATTTT. Amino acid sequence: CASSDLTGGSDPRNF.

CDR3 sequence reads: CATRPPDSRGETQYF. The CDR3 DNA is TGTGCCACCCGACCGCCGGATAGTAGGGGGGAGACCCAGTACTTC. The V call is TRBV28, the J call TRBJ2-5; possibly TRBD1 for D (6 bases). CDR1 is MDHEN and CDR2 is SYDVKM in the germline V gene. V shed 10 bases and J shed 5 bases, with 23 bases lying between them. This CDR3 spans 15 amino acids.

The chain has TRBV12-5 and TRBJ2-7; the D gene is possibly TRBD1 (5 bases). The CDR3 length is 16 residues. The germline V gene has CDR1 LGHNT and CDR2 FRNRAP. Trimming took off 1 base at V and 3 bases at J, with 16 bases between the two ends. The CDR3 nucleotides are TGTGCTAGTGGTTTGGGGTGGGGCAGCCCAATCTACGAGCAGTACTTC. This gives the protein CASGLGWGSPIYEQYF.

V usage is TRBV7-2 and J usage is TRBJ2-3, with TRBD2 as a possible D gene (6 bases). The germline V gene has CDR1 SGHTA and CDR2 FQGNSA. The CDR3 spans 15 residues. Trimming took off 5 bases at V and 8 bases at J, with 20 bases between the two ends. The CDR3 protein is CASSDGTPRLGTQYF. CDR3 DNA sequence: TGTGCCAGCAGCGACGGGACTCCCCGCCTGGGTACGCAGTATTTT.

Many counts were recorded for this clone. This chain links TRBV27 with TRBJ1-6, with D perhaps matching TRBD1 (6 bases). This CDR3 has 16 amino acids. Germline values: CDR1 MNHEY, CDR2 SMNVEV (reference sequence). Trimming took 3 bases from V and 8 from J, leaving 17 bases between them. CDR3 in amino acids: CASSFGGRQVHSPLHF. Here the CDR3 DNA reads TGTGCCAGCAGTTTCGGCGGACGACAGGTTCATTCACCCCTCCACTTT.

The chain carries TRBV18 and TRBJ1-2, with TRBD1 matching over 9 bases. V shed 4 bases and J 8 bases; nucleotides not matched to a gene: 5. The CDR3 is 13 amino acids. CDR1 is KGHSH, CDR2 LQKENI, per germline. CDR3 DNA sequence: TGTGCCAGCTCACTGAGGACAGGGGAGGGCTACACCTTC. Its translation: CASSLRTGEGYTF.

This clone was observed once. This sequence joins TRBV5-1 and TRBJ2-1; TRBD2 agrees at 10 bases. V lost 5 bases and J lost 6; bases outside the gene matches: 14. This CDR3 comprises 17 residues. From germline, CDR1 is SGHRS and CDR2 YFSETQ. DNA for the CDR3: TGCGCCAGCAGGTTTTTCAGGACTAGCGGAGGAACCAATGAGCAGTTCTTC. This codes for CASRFFRTSGGTNEQFF.

This chain joins TRBV12-5 and TRBJ1-5, with D tentatively TRBD1 (5 bases). The CDR3 consists of 13 residues. The V and J ends lost 7 bases and 5 bases respectively, with 12 bases between them. CDR1 is LGHNT and CDR2 is FRNRAP in the germline V gene. The DNA for the CDR3 is TGTGCTAGTGCCGATCGGGGGGATCAGCCCCAGCATTTT. Translation gives CASADRGDQPQHF.

The rearrangement uses TRBV19 and TRBJ2-7; unclear D gene. Germline loops: CDR1 LNHDA, CDR2 SQIVND (reference sequence). V shed 3 bases and J shed 2 bases, with 8 bases lying between them. This CDR3 spans 13 amino acids. CDR3 in DNA: TGTGCCAGTAGTATCACTCTGACCTACGAGCAGTACTTC. Protein sequence: CASSITLTYEQYF. Full variable domain (remainder filled in from reference TRBV19 and TRBJ2-7): DGGITQSPKYLFRKEGQNVTLSCEQNLNHDAMYWYRQDPGQGLRLIYYSQIVNDFQKGDIAEGYSVSREKKESFPLTVTSAQKNPTAFYLCASSITLTYEQYFGPGTRLTVT.

The V and J genes are TRBV27 and TRBJ1-1; 8 bases match TRBD1. V was pared by 2 bases and J by 4 bases, with 3 bases of the junction left unmatched. The germline gives CDR1 MNHEY, CDR2 SMNVEV (reference sequence). The CDR3 has 14 amino acids. This CDR3 is CASSLAGGGTEAFF. CDR3 nucleotide sequence: TGTGCCAGCAGTTTAGCAGGGGGCGGCACTGAAGCTTTCTTT.

The chain carries TRBV5-1 and TRBJ2-7; TRBD2 agrees at 7 bases. Germline V gene sequence: CDR1 SGHRS, CDR2 YFSETQ. The CDR3 loop spans 14 amino acids. V lost 3 bases and J lost 2; bases outside the gene matches: 5. As DNA, the CDR3 is TGCGCCAGCAGCTCCCAGGGAGGGACCTACGAGCAGTACTTC. Its protein is CASSSQGGTYEQYF.

This chain uses TRBV19 with TRBJ2-1, with TRBD2 as a possible D gene (6 bases). Trimming took 6 bases from V and 0 from J, leaving 12 bases between them. The CDR3 consists of 15 residues. Per the germline V gene, CDR1 is LNHDA and CDR2 is SQIVND (reference sequence). In DNA, the CDR3 is TGTGCCAGTAGATGGGACTCAAGCTCCTACAATGAGCAGTTCTTC. Amino acid sequence: CASRWDSSSYNEQFF.

V usage is TRBV5-5 and J usage is TRBJ2-7, with D unclear. V gave up 1 base and J gave up 2 bases, with 10 bases separating them. The germline gives CDR1 SGHKS, CDR2 YYEKEE (reference sequence). The CDR3 length is 14 residues. DNA of the CDR3: TGTGCCAGCAGCTTGATTACAGTCCCCTACGAGCAGTACTTC. Protein sequence: CASSLITVPYEQYF.

This chain uses TRBV21-1 with TRBJ2-7; no DNA check was done on the table's D call, TRBD2. TRBV21-1 is annotated as a pseudogene. The CDR3 is 12 residues long. The CDR3 region has the DNA TGTGCCAGCAGCAAAGTCCCGTACGAGCAGTACTTC. It yields the protein CASSKVPYEQYF.

The chain is built from TRBV28 and TRBJ2-7; D is possibly TRBD1 (6 bases). This CDR3 spans 12 amino acids. Germline-derived CDR1 and CDR2 are MDHEN and SYDVKM. The V end was cut by 6 bases, the J end by 3 bases, with 9 bases between. This CDR3 is CASSIQGYEQYF. The CDR3 nucleotides read TGTGCCAGCAGCATACAGGGCTACGAGCAGTACTTC.

The chain's CDR3 is CASSPLAGIENTGELFF. CDR3 in DNA: TGTGCCAGCAGTCCACTCGCGGGGATTGAGAACACCGGGGAGCTGTTTTTT. The V gene is TRBV28, the J gene TRBJ2-2, with TRBD2 as a possible D gene (6 bases). This CDR3 spans 17 amino acids. The V and J ends lost 5 bases and 1 base respectively, with 17 bases between them. The germline gives CDR1 MDHEN, CDR2 SYDVKM.

The rearrangement links TRBV11-2 to TRBJ1-1; 10 nucleotides agree with TRBD1. Germline-derived CDR1 and CDR2 are SGHAT and FQNNGV. J was trimmed by 1 base and V by 2 bases; bases with no gene match: 4. The CDR3 runs 16 residues. The chain's CDR3 is CASSLWDRGRNTEAFF. CDR3 bases: TGTGCCAGCAGCTTATGGGACAGGGGCAGGAACACTGAAGCTTTCTTT.